The clone carrying this TCR beta chain was observed at least ten times. This entry comes from a study of T cells of healthy individuals. The germline V and J ends were trimmed by 5 bases and 1 base, with 11 bases remaining between them. The germline CDR1 and CDR2 sequences are DFQATT and SNEGSKA (reference sequence). The CDR3 is 13 residues long. TCRdb itself ran the 5' RACE reads through MiXCR, one entry per CDR3 protein. The repertoire includes about 96,000 distinct CDR3 sequences, 17% of them detected once, and under 7.5% sits in the top ten. This chain connects TRBV20-1 to TRBJ1-1; possibly TRBD1 for D (5 bases). This clonotype was obtained from a human donor in good health. DNA for the CDR3: TGCAGTGCTTGTCCCGACAGGAACACTGAAGCTTTCTTT. This translates into CSACPDRNTEAFF.